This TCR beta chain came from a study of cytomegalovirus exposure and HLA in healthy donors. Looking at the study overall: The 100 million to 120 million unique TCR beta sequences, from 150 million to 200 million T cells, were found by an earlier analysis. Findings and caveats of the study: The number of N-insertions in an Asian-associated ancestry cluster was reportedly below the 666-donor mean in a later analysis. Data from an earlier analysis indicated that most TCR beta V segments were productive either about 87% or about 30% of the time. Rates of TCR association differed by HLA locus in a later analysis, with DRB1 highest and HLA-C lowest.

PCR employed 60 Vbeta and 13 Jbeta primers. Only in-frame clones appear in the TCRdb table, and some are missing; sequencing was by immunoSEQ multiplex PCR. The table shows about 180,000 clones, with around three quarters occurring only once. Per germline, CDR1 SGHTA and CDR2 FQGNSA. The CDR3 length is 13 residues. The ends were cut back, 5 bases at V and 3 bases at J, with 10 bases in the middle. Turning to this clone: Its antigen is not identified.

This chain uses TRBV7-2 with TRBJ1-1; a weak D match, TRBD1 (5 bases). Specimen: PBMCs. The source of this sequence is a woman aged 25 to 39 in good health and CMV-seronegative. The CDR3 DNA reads TGTGCCAGCAGCACTGACAGATACACTGAAGCTTTCTTT. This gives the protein CASSTDRYTEAFF.